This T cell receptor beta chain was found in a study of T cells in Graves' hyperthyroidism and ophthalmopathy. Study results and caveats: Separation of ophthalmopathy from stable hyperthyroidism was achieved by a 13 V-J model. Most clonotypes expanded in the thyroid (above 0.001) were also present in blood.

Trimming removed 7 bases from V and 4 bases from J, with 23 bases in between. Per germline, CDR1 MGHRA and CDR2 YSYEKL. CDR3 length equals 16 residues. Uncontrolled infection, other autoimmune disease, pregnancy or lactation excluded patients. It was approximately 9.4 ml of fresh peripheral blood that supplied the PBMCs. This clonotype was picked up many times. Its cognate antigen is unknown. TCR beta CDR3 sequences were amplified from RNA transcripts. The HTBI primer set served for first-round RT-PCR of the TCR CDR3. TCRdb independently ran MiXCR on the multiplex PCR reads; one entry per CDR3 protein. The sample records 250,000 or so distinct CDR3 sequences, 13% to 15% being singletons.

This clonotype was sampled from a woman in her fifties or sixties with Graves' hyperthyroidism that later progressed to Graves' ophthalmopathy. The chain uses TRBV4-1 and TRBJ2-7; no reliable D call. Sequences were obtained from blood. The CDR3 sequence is CASTPSVAPPRYEQYF. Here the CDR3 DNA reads TGCGCCAGCACACCCTCGGTGGCGCCCCCCCGTTACGAGCAGTACTTC.